This T cell receptor beta chain came from a study of blood T cells in healthy people across ages. Overall study results and limits: Across samples, TCR beta diversity tracked strongly with naive T cell percentage. Greater diversity and more naive CD4+ cells were seen in long-lived donors than in aged donors.

In regard to this clonotype: Its antigen is currently unknown. The junction and the germline gene differ at one end; a read error may be behind it.

A sample-barcoded 5' primer and a J-beta primer mix were used in a second PCR of about 7 to 11 cycles. All samples gave at least 2.5 million CDR3-containing paired-end reads. TCRdb reprocessed the 5' RACE reads with MiXCR, giving one entry per CDR3 protein. The table has around 1,500,000 distinct CDR3 sequences, 42% seen once. A minimum of 5.5 micrograms of total RNA was extracted per sample. Germline assignment: CDR1 SEHNR and CDR2 FQNEAQ (reference sequence). This CDR3 contains 17 residues. Sequenced input: blood. This clonotype was sampled from a woman aged 18-29 years in good health. The gene calls are TRBV7-9 and TRBJ2-7; a possible D gene is TRBD1 (6 bases). The CDR3 protein is CVSSLGVRQAGSYEQYF. Here the CDR3 DNA reads TGTGTCAGCAGCTTAGGGGTTAGACAGGCAGGATCCTACGAGCAGTACTTC.